The 32 T cell receptor beta chains in this list originate from one sample, sequenced in a study of cytomegalovirus exposure and HLA in healthy donors. The primer mix had 60 Vbeta and 13 Jbeta primers. Profiled with immunoSEQ multiplex PCR; TCRdb holds only in-frame clones, not every one. The repertoire includes some 220,000 clones, roughly 85% of them detected once, and 0.2% to 0.25% sits in the top ten. The specimen was PBMCs. The receptor source for this set is a girl aged 2-10 years in good health and CMV-seronegative.

The chain carries TRBV20-1 and TRBJ2-1, with a tentative D call TRBD2 (5 bases). CDR3 size: 11 residues. Germline values: CDR1 DFQATT, CDR2 SNEGSKA (reference sequence). Between the trimmed V and J ends, which lost 4 bases and 10 bases, there was a span of 11 bases. The CDR3 protein is CSAKRRAEQFF. The CDR3 coding sequence is TGCAGTGCTAAGAGGCGGGCGGAGCAGTTCTTC.

V and J are TRBV6-1 and TRBJ1-5; unclear D gene. Trimming left V 6 bases short and J 5 bases short, with 17 bases between. Germline-derived CDR1 and CDR2 are MNHNS and SASEGT. The CDR3 runs 15 residues. DNA for the CDR3: TGTGCCAGCAGCCGAGATAGGAGCAAACATCAGCCCCAGCATTTT. As protein: CASSRDRSKHQPQHF.

The J gene is TRBJ1-5, the V gene TRBV2, with D hard to call. CDR1 and CDR2 (germline): SNHLY, FYNNEI. CDR3 length equals 13 residues. Between the trimmed V and J ends, which lost 4 bases and 6 bases, there was a span of 10 bases. CDR3 sequence reads: CASSGDPGQPQHF. The CDR3 DNA sequence: TGTGCCAGCAGTGGAGATCCGGGTCAGCCCCAGCATTTT.

The rearrangement joins TRBV6-4 to TRBJ1-1; D is unresolved. Deletions cut 0 bases from V and 4 bases from J, with 15 bases between. CDR1 is MRHNA and CDR2 is SNTAGT in the germline V gene. The CDR3 sequence is 16 residues long. The CDR3 reads CASSDSRAGGSTEAFF. The CDR3 DNA follows: TGTGCCAGCAGTGACTCGAGGGCAGGCGGCAGCACTGAAGCTTTCTTT.

The J gene is TRBJ2-7, the V gene TRBV14; no clear D. This CDR3 is built from 14 residues. V was cut by 2 bases and J by 7 bases, with 15 bases left in between. Looked up from germline, CDR1 is SGHDN and CDR2 is FVKESK. The CDR3 nucleotides are TGTGCCAGCAGCCAAAGCACAACTACGAGGGAGCAGTACTTC. Its protein is CASSQSTTTREQYF.

The chain uses TRBV28 and TRBJ2-7; D gene ambiguous. V gave up 3 bases and J gave up 2 bases, with 11 bases separating them. The germline CDR1 and CDR2 sequences are MDHEN and SYDVKM. CDR3 size: 14 residues. The CDR3 loop is CASSFYSTPYEQYF. CDR3 sequence (DNA): TGTGCCAGCAGTTTCTACAGTACCCCCTACGAGCAGTACTTC. Supplemented by reference TRBV28 and TRBJ2-7, the full variable domain reads DVKVTQSSRYLVKRTGEKVFLECVQDMDHENMFWYRQDPGLGLRLIYFSYDVKMKEKGDIPEGYSVSREKKERFSLILESASTNQTSMYLCASSFYSTPYEQYFGPGTRLTVT.

CDR3 in amino acids: CSVERVRRANTEAFF. CDR3 sequence (DNA): TGCAGCGTTGAGAGGGTTAGGAGGGCGAACACTGAAGCTTTCTTT. The rearrangement uses TRBV29-1 and TRBJ1-1; no reliable D call. This CDR3 spans 15 amino acids. CDR1 and CDR2 (germline): SQVTM, ANQGSEA. V lost 3 bases to trimming and J lost 1 base, with 15 bases between them.

V gene TRBV2 combines with J gene TRBJ1-1; D perhaps matches TRBD1 (6 bases). Germline V lookup: CDR1 SNHLY, CDR2 FYNNEI. Between the trimmed V and J ends, which lost 6 bases and 10 bases, there was a span of 15 bases. The CDR3 runs to 12 residues. CDR3 residues: CASRANRVAAFF. CDR3 bases: TGTGCCAGCAGAGCTAACAGGGTAGCAGCTTTCTTT.

The J gene is TRBJ2-3, the V gene TRBV9; 10 bases line up with TRBD2. The junction had 5 bases not matched to a gene; V was cut back by 3 bases and J by 1 base. There are 16 residues in the CDR3. Per germline, CDR1 SGDLS and CDR2 YYNGEE. CDR3 DNA sequence: TGTGCCAGCAGCGCCGCTAGCGGGAGTGGCACAGATACGCAGTATTTT. This sequence encodes CASSAASGSGTDTQYF.

V and J are TRBV6-1 and TRBJ2-7; 10 bases line up with TRBD2. The CDR3 spans 13 residues. Germline values: CDR1 MNHNS, CDR2 SASEGT. The junction had 5 bases not matched to a gene; V was cut back by 6 bases and J by 6 bases. The DNA for the CDR3 is TGTGCCAGCAGAATAGCGGGAGGCGGCGAGCAGTACTTC. Its protein is CASRIAGGGEQYF.

With respect to this clone: Other nucleotide sequences in the sample specify the same CDR3. The genes are TRBV5-4 and TRBJ1-2; no clear D. Deletions cut 0 bases from V and 0 bases from J, with 3 bases between. CDR3 length equals 13 residues. The germline V gene has CDR1 SGHNT and CDR2 YYREEE (reference sequence). CDR3 amino acids: CASSLAANYGYTF. DNA of the CDR3: TGTGCCAGCAGCTTGGCAGCTAACTATGGCTACACCTTC.

This rearrangement joins TRBV6-1 to TRBJ1-4; D is unclear. V gave up 10 bases and J gave up 0 bases, with 12 bases separating them. The germline V gene encodes CDR1 MNHNS and CDR2 SASEGT. The CDR3 is 14 amino acids. The CDR3 DNA reads TGTGCCACTGCCGTAGTCGCAACTAATGAAAAACTGTTTTTT. Residues: CATAVVATNEKLFF.

In its sample, this clone was seen a few times. The rearrangement links TRBV6-1 to TRBJ2-1; 10 nucleotides align to TRBD1. V was clipped by 6 bases and J by 3 bases; unmatched bases: 14. Germline assignment: CDR1 MNHNS and CDR2 SASEGT. This CDR3 is built from 18 residues. This chain's CDR3 is CASSEQPPGQGYYNEQFF. DNA for the CDR3: TGTGCCAGCAGCGAACAGCCTCCGGGACAGGGGTACTACAATGAGCAGTTCTTC.

The V gene is TRBV6-4, the J gene TRBJ2-3, with 9 nucleotides matching TRBD1. Germline V gene data show CDR1 as MRHNA and CDR2 as SNTAGT. The V segment lost 6 bases and the J segment 1 base; nucleotides outside the gene matches: 5. The CDR3 spans 15 residues. The CDR3 sequence: CASSDRDRGTDTQYF. DNA for the CDR3: TGTGCCAGCAGCGACCGGGACAGGGGCACAGATACGCAGTATTTT.

This chain uses TRBV29-1 with TRBJ1-2; D uncertain. The V gene's germline CDR1 is SQVTM and CDR2 ANQGSEA. The V gene lost 6 bases and the J gene lost 7 bases, with 18 bases spanning the gap. CDR3 length: 13 amino acids. The CDR3 spells CSVEPDKVGGYTF. The CDR3, as DNA: TGCAGCGTCGAGCCCGACAAGGTTGGTGGCTACACCTTC.

This clone showed up just a few times. The chain uses TRBV6-6 and TRBJ2-6; D possibly corresponds to TRBD1 (6 bases). The V gene's germline CDR1 is MNHNY and CDR2 SVGAGI (reference sequence). The CDR3 spans 15 residues. Trimming shortened V by 2 bases and J by 15 bases, and 20 bases separated the two germline ends. The CDR3 region is CASSYDRSHMFDLTF. The CDR3 nucleotides are TGTGCCAGCAGTTACGACAGGTCTCACATGTTCGACCTGACTTTC.

The chain combines TRBV5-6 with TRBJ2-3; 10 positions agree with TRBD2. CDR1 SGHDT and CDR2 YYEEEE come from the germline V gene. V lost 6 bases to trimming and J lost 3 bases; unmatched junction nucleotides: 7. This CDR3 spans 15 amino acids. This chain's CDR3 is CASTLAGGSTDTQYF. The CDR3 nucleotides read TGTGCCAGCACCTTAGCGGGAGGAAGTACAGATACGCAGTATTTT.

CDR3 nucleotides: TGTGCCAGCAGCTTAAACAGGGAGGGTGGCTACACCTTC. Amino acid sequence: CASSLNREGGYTF. The chain uses TRBV11-2 and TRBJ1-2, with D tentatively TRBD1 (6 bases). CDR3 length equals 13 residues. Trimming stripped 2 bases from V and 7 bases from J, with 11 bases between. The germline V gene has CDR1 SGHAT and CDR2 FQNNGV.

The chain carries TRBV29-1 and TRBJ2-7, with D perhaps TRBD2 (5 bases). Germline V CDR1 and CDR2: SQVTM, ANQGSEA. With 5 bases removed from V and 4 bases from J, the gap between germline ends came to 15 bases. The CDR3 is 13 residues long. The CDR3 protein is CSVRGGSWYEQYF. The CDR3 DNA reads TGCAGCGTTCGCGGCGGGTCATGGTACGAGCAGTACTTC.

This rearrangement joins TRBV6-5 to TRBJ2-1; 9 nucleotides align to TRBD2. Germline assignment: CDR1 MNHEY and CDR2 SVGAGI. The CDR3 runs to 13 residues. Trimming at V came to 4 bases and at J to 10 bases, leaving 5 bases not matched to a gene. The CDR3 DNA sequence: TGTGCCAGCAGTTCCGTCCTAGCGGGAGAGCAGTTCTTC. As protein: CASSSVLAGEQFF.

The rearrangement links TRBV30 to TRBJ2-1, with 12 bases that match TRBD2. The CDR3 loop spans 13 amino acids. Germline CDR1 and CDR2: GTSNPN and SVGIG (reference sequence). V shed 3 bases and J 7 bases; nucleotides not matched to a gene: 1. CDR3 region: CAWRTSGGNEQFF. CDR3 in DNA: TGTGCCTGGAGAACTAGCGGGGGGAATGAGCAGTTCTTC.

The chain links TRBV9 to TRBJ1-6, with D hard to call. Germline CDR1 is SGDLS and CDR2 is YYNGEE. The CDR3 extends over 17 amino acids. Trimming stripped 4 bases from V and 5 bases from J, with 19 bases between. The DNA for the CDR3 is TGTGCCAGCAGCCGCCTACTTGGACTTAGGGATAATTCACCCCTCCACTTT. It codes for CASSRLLGLRDNSPLHF.

V and J are TRBV5-6 and TRBJ2-1; D may be TRBD2 (5 bases). CDR1 and CDR2 from the germline V gene are SGHDT and YYEEEE. The V end lost 7 bases, the J end lost 8 bases, and 10 bases lay between the germline ends. The CDR3 spans 11 residues. CDR3 bases: TGTGCCAGCGGGAGAGTCGATGAGCAGTTCTTC. This encodes CASGRVDEQFF.

The rearrangement uses TRBV28 and TRBJ1-4, with 8 bases aligning to TRBD1. The CDR3 is 15 amino acids. The V gene's germline CDR1 is MDHEN and CDR2 SYDVKM. The ends lost 4 bases at V and 4 bases at J; junction bases unmatched: 5. The CDR3 is CASSSLQGGNEKLFF. For the CDR3, the DNA is TGTGCCAGCAGTTCCCTACAGGGGGGTAATGAAAAACTGTTTTTT.

This clone is a singleton in its sample. J is TRBJ2-3 and V is TRBV7-6, with D perhaps TRBD2 (6 bases). CDR1 and CDR2 (germline): SGHVS, FNYEAQ. CDR3 length: 16 residues. V was clipped by 4 bases and J by 1 base, with 15 bases between them. The CDR3 nucleotides read TGTGCCAGCAGCTCAGGGACTTTGGTGGGCACAGATACGCAGTATTTT. Translation: CASSSGTLVGTDTQYF.

The chain couples TRBV19 to TRBJ1-2; D call uncertain. Trimming took off 6 bases at V and 5 bases at J, with 7 bases between the two ends. From germline, CDR1 is LNHDA and CDR2 SQIVND (reference sequence). This CDR3 has 11 residues. Here the CDR3 reads CASRRGYGYTF. The DNA of the CDR3 is TGTGCCAGTAGACGCGGTTATGGCTACACCTTC.

This clone has a handful of counts. The chain uses TRBV27 and TRBJ1-4; 10 bases are shared with TRBD1. Germline V gives CDR1 MNHEY, CDR2 SMNVEV (reference sequence). V gave up 5 bases and J gave up 6 bases; unmatched junction bases: 9. The CDR3 sequence is 16 residues long. The DNA of the CDR3 is TGTGCCAGCAGTACTACCTCCGGGACAGGGGATGAAAAACTGTTTTTT. Translation: CASSTTSGTGDEKLFF. The whole variable domain, remainder taken from reference TRBV27 and TRBJ1-4, is EAQVTQNPRYLITVTGKKLTVTCSQNMNHEYMSWYRQDPGLGLRQIYYSMNVEVTDKGDVPEGYKVSRKEKRNFPLILESPSPNQTSLYFCASSTTSGTGDEKLFFGSGTQLSVL.

The V call is TRBV6-5, the J call TRBJ2-3; 10 bases line up with TRBD1. Germline CDR1 MNHEY, CDR2 SVGAGI. V lost 4 bases to trimming and J lost 3 bases; unmatched junction nucleotides: 1. This CDR3 is built from 14 residues. CDR3 loop: CASSWDRGTDTQYF. Here the CDR3 DNA reads TGTGCCAGCAGTTGGGACAGGGGAACAGATACGCAGTATTTT.

This chain connects TRBV9 to TRBJ1-2; D is unresolved. The CDR3 runs 15 residues. The V end was cut by 0 bases, the J end by 0 bases, with 9 bases between. CDR1 is SGDLS, CDR2 YYNGEE, per germline. The CDR3 DNA is TGTGCCAGCAGCGTAGGGCGGATCGCTAACTATGGCTACACCTTC. Amino acids: CASSVGRIANYGYTF.

V usage is TRBV5-1 and J usage is TRBJ2-5; D possibly corresponds to TRBD1 (5 bases). The CDR3 sequence is 14 residues long. Germline V gives CDR1 SGHRS, CDR2 YFSETQ. V lost 0 bases and J 2 bases, leaving 8 bases between the germline ends. CDR3 DNA: TGCGCCAGCAGCTTGGTGGGGCAACAAGAGACCCAGTACTTC. Encoded protein: CASSLVGQQETQYF.

The gene calls are TRBV10-1 and TRBJ1-6; no definite D call. V was cut by 3 bases and J by 4 bases, with 4 bases left in between. The CDR3 is 13 residues long. Germline V CDR1 and CDR2: WNHNN, SYGVQD (reference sequence). The CDR3 reads CASSDQYNSPLHF. In nucleotides, the CDR3 is TGCGCCAGCAGTGACCAGTATAATTCACCCCTCCACTTT.

The chain carries TRBV15 and TRBJ2-7; 13 nucleotides align to TRBD2. J gave up 2 bases and V 1 base, and 8 bases lay outside the gene matches. The germline V gene encodes CDR1 LNHNV and CDR2 YYDKDF (reference sequence). The CDR3 totals 18 residues. The CDR3 sequence: CATSRGGLAGVNTYEQYF. The DNA for the CDR3 is TGTGCCACCAGCAGAGGAGGACTAGCGGGGGTAAATACCTACGAGCAGTACTTC. The full variable domain, in which reference TRBV15 and TRBJ2-7 provide the parts outside the CDR3, is DAMVIQNPRYQVTQFGKPVTLSCSQTLNHNVMYWYQQKSSQAPKLLFHYYDKDFNNEADTPDNFQSRRPNTSFCFLDIRSPGLGDTAMYLCATSRGGLAGVNTYEQYFGPGTRLTVT.